A single T cell receptor beta chain is shown here with its context. Original data processing: Amplifying reference gene primers gave estimates of nucleated cell counts. Libraries were prepared by immunoSEQ multiplex PCR; TCRdb keeps only in-frame clonotypes and omits some of them. The V and J calls and clone size come from that table; D and trimming were worked out from the DNA. The data contain roughly 120,000 clones, 65% to 90% of them singletons. This record comes from a study of blood T cell repertoires in COVID-19. Study at large: Acute and convalescent COVID-19 samples came from the United States, Italy and Spain.

Trimming took 2 bases from V and 12 from J, leaving 14 bases between them. Germline V gene lookup returns CDR1 MNHNS and CDR2 SASEGT. There are 13 residues in the CDR3. The clonotype originates from a human donor in a cohort sampled during active COVID-19. Sequenced material: peripheral blood. The chain links TRBV6-1 to TRBJ2-1; perhaps TRBD2 as D (6 bases). In DNA, the CDR3 is TGTGCCAGCAGTGAATACCCCCGGGGAGGGCAGTTCTTC. Encoded protein: CASSEYPRGGQFF.